The TCR beta chain described here comes from a study of a mutant IDH1 vaccine in newly diagnosed glioma. About the research overall: Patients had received radiotherapy, temozolomide, or both previously, most receiving both. Findings and limits, study-wide: With respect to changes in top peripheral T cell clonotypes, pseudoprogression seemed unrelated.

For this clone: Its antigen is unidentified.

Noted time point: baseline, week 1 (first vaccination visit). Treatment in this sample: pre-vaccination baseline after standard-of-care therapy. Those who donated had recent WHO grade 3 or 4 IDH1-mutant, ATRX-lost astrocytomas. Repertoires were generated with immunoSEQ multiplex PCR, while TCRdb's copy carries only in-frame clones and drops some. The top ten hold roughly 7.1% of the sample, which has about 92,000 clones, 83% seen once. There are 13 residues in the CDR3. The V end was cut by 0 bases, the J end by 4 bases, with 7 bases between. CDR1 SGDLS and CDR2 YYNGEE come from the germline V gene. The sample was PBMCs, taken from a glioma patient treated with radiotherapy, temozolomide or both. J is TRBJ1-1 and V is TRBV9, with D possibly matching TRBD1 (5 bases). This clonotype was sampled from a woman aged 50 to 65 with glioma. CDR3 in DNA: TGTGCCAGCAGCGTAGGGCAGGGCACTGAAGCTTTCTTT. Encoded protein: CASSVGQGTEAFF. Looking up the rest from reference TRBV9 and TRBJ1-1 gives the full variable domain: DSGVTQTPKHLITATGQRVTLRCSPRSGDLSVYWYQQSLDQGLQFLIQYYNGEERAKGNILERFSAQQFPDLHSELNLSSLELGDSALYFCASSVGQGTEAFFGQGTRLTVV.